The clone carrying this T cell receptor (beta chain) was detected a few times. Antigen: not known. This CDR3 has 17 amino acids. CDR1 is LGHDT, CDR2 YNNKEL, per germline (reference sequence). V was clipped by 2 bases and J by 4 bases; unmatched bases: 11. The data originate from a study of T cells in Graves' hyperthyroidism and ophthalmopathy. Study-wide findings and caveats: Blood held most thyroid clonotypes expanded above 0.001 frequency. From stable hyperthyroidism, ophthalmopathy was separated by a 13 V-J model.

Those patients with uncontrolled infection, other autoimmune disease, pregnancy or lactation were excluded. PBMCs were obtained from approximately 10 ml fresh peripheral blood. What was amplified from RNA transcripts were TCR beta CDR3 regions. An initial round of RT-PCR targeting the TCR CDR3 relied on the HTBI primer set. TCRdb reprocessed the multiplex PCR reads with MiXCR, giving one entry per CDR3 protein. The sample includes roughly 400,000 distinct CDR3 sequences, over 13% of them seen just once. Sequenced material: blood. The chain carries TRBV3-1 and TRBJ2-3, with 8 bases identical to TRBD2. This clonotype originated in a man aged 45-65 years with Graves' ophthalmopathy. The CDR3 spells CASSQSGGGGRADTQYF. For the CDR3, the DNA is TGTGCCAGCAGCCAATCGGGGGGGGGAGGGAGAGCAGATACGCAGTATTTT.